These 9 T cell receptor beta chains came from one sample sequenced in a study of vaccination and CD4 T cells after COVID-19. Time point here: late sampling 161 to 241 days after vaccination in three convalescent patients. Treatment defined: approximately 9-day PBMC culture with coronavirus spike peptide pools or control peptides (ViraFEST assay). Antigens of these TCRs are unknown. With the Oncomine TCR Beta short-read assay, DNA from cultured CD4+ T cells was sequenced. TCRdb independently ran MiXCR on the PCR reads; one entry per CDR3 protein. This table holds around 18,000 distinct CDR3 sequences, under 65% found once. Material: CD4+ T cells from blood, cultured in vitro, obtained about 7 months after SARS-CoV-2 vaccination. The source is a human donor who had recovered from COVID-19.

The chain employs TRBV11-2 and TRBJ1-1; D ambiguous. Looked up from germline, CDR1 is SGHAT and CDR2 is FQNNGV. Trimming took 7 bases from V and 4 from J, leaving 16 bases between them. CDR3 size: 14 residues. CDR3 loop: CASKVAGDSTEAFF. The CDR3 DNA follows: TGTGCCAGCAAAGTGGCGGGCGATAGCACTGAAGCTTTCTTT.

This clonotype was observed a few times. J is TRBJ1-1 and V is TRBV27, with 7 bases aligning to TRBD1. Trimming removed 6 bases from V and 4 bases from J; junction bases left unmatched: 11. Germline CDR1 is MNHEY and CDR2 is SMNVEV (reference sequence). CDR3 length: 15 residues. The CDR3 nucleotides are TGTGCCAGCAGCCCCCGAGGGGGCGAAACCACTGAAGCTTTCTTT. It codes for CASSPRGGETTEAFF.

This sequence joins TRBV7-9 and TRBJ2-7, with D possibly TRBD2 on 7 matching bases. Between the trimmed V and J ends, which lost 4 bases and 10 bases, there was a span of 20 bases. Germline V CDR1 and CDR2: SEHNR, FQNEAQ (reference sequence). The CDR3 runs to 14 residues. CDR3 residues: CASSSYRGANTQYF. The CDR3 DNA reads TGTGCCAGCAGCTCCTACCGGGGGGCCAACACTCAGTACTTC. The full variable domain, with the rest looked up from reference TRBV7-9 and TRBJ2-7, is DTGVSQNPRHKITKRGQNVTFRCDPISEHNRLYWYRQTLGQGPEFLTYFQNEAQLEKSRLLSDRFSAERPKGSFSTLEIQRTEQGDSAMYLCASSSYRGANTQYFGPGTRLTVT.

The chain carries TRBV7-9 and TRBJ2-5; D call uncertain. V shed 3 bases and J shed 4 bases, with 6 bases lying between them. In germline, CDR1 is SEHNR, CDR2 FQNEAQ (reference sequence). The CDR3 runs 12 residues. In DNA, the CDR3 is TGTGCCAGCAGCTTGGGTTCAGAGACCCAGTACTTC. Amino acid sequence: CASSLGSETQYF.

This chain links TRBV2 with TRBJ1-2; the match to TRBD1 covers 8 bases. V shed 6 bases and J 8 bases; nucleotides not matched to a gene: 5. CDR3 size: 12 residues. The germline V gene encodes CDR1 SNHLY and CDR2 FYNNEI. As DNA, the CDR3 is TGTGCCAGCAGCGCGGACAGGGCGGGCTACACCTTC. Protein sequence: CASSADRAGYTF.

This clonotype turned up a few times. The V and J genes are TRBV11-2 and TRBJ2-5; D gene uncertain. Per the germline V gene, CDR1 is SGHAT and CDR2 is FQNNGV. With 6 bases removed from V and 4 bases from J, the gap between germline ends came to 6 bases. The CDR3 contains 11 residues. This CDR3 reads CASRSGETQYF. The DNA of the CDR3 is TGTGCCAGCAGGAGTGGAGAGACCCAGTACTTC.

The V and J genes are TRBV6-5 and TRBJ2-2; TRBD1 matches 7 bases. The ends lost 6 bases at V and 7 bases at J; junction bases unmatched: 2. The germline V gene encodes CDR1 MNHEY and CDR2 SVGAGI. CDR3 length equals 12 residues. CDR3 residues: CASSRQGGELFF. In DNA, the CDR3 is TGTGCCAGCAGCAGACAGGGCGGGGAGCTGTTTTTT.

By share, this clonotype ranks as medium-sized. The V gene is TRBV7-2, the J gene TRBJ2-1; TRBD2 might be the D (6 bases). CDR1 and CDR2 (germline): SGHTA, FQGNSA. With 0 bases removed from V and 3 bases from J, the gap between germline ends came to 9 bases. The CDR3 is made up of 15 amino acids. In DNA, the CDR3 is TGTGCCAGCAGCTTAGCAAAGACTAGCTACAATGAGCAGTTCTTC. Encoded protein: CASSLAKTSYNEQFF. The variable domain in full, with the rest retrieved from reference TRBV7-2 and TRBJ2-1, is GAGVSQSPSNKVTEKGKDVELRCDPISGHTALYWYRQSLGQGLEFLIYFQGNSAPDKSGLPSDRFSAERTGGSVSTLTIQRTQQEDSAVYLCASSLAKTSYNEQFFGPGTRLTVL.

The J gene is TRBJ1-1, the V gene TRBV12-3 or TRBV12-4, with TRBD1 matching 12 bases. V shed 6 bases and J 3 bases; nucleotides not matched to a gene: 8. CDR3 length: 16 residues. The CDR3, as DNA: TGTGCCAGCAGCCTCCGGGACAGGGGGCTCTACACTGAAGCTTTCTTT. Translated, it gives CASSLRDRGLYTEAFF.